This TCR beta chain was observed in a study of cytomegalovirus exposure and HLA in healthy donors. J was trimmed by 2 bases and V by 4 bases; bases with no gene match: 7. The germline V gene has CDR1 SGHRS and CDR2 YFSETQ. The CDR3 loop spans 15 amino acids. It was with 60 Vbeta and 13 Jbeta primers that the PCR ran. Only in-frame clones appear in the TCRdb table, and some are missing; sequencing was by immunoSEQ multiplex PCR. The table shows about 40,000 clones, with 60% to 70% occurring only once. Only a few counts were recorded for this clone. This sequence was found in a man aged 35 to 55 in good health and CMV-seronegative. The sequenced material came from PBMCs. The rearrangement joins TRBV5-1 to TRBJ2-7; 9 nucleotides align to TRBD1. This chain's CDR3 is CASSLGTGSTYEQYF. Written as DNA, the CDR3 is TGCGCCAGCAGCCTGGGGACAGGGAGTACCTACGAGCAGTACTTC.